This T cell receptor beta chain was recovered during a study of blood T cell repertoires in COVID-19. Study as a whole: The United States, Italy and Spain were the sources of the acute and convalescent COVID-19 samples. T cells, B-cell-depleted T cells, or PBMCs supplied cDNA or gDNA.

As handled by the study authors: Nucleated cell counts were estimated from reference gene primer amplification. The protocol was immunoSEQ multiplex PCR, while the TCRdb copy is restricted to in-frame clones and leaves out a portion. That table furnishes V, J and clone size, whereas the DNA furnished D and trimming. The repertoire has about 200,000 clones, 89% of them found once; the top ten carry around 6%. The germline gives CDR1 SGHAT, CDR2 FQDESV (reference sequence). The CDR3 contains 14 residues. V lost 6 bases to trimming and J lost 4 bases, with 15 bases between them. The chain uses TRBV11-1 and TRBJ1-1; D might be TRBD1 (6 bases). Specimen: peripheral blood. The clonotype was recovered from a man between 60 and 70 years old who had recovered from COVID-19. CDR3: CASRQQGAITEAFF. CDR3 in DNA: TGTGCCAGCAGACAACAGGGAGCTATCACTGAAGCTTTCTTT.